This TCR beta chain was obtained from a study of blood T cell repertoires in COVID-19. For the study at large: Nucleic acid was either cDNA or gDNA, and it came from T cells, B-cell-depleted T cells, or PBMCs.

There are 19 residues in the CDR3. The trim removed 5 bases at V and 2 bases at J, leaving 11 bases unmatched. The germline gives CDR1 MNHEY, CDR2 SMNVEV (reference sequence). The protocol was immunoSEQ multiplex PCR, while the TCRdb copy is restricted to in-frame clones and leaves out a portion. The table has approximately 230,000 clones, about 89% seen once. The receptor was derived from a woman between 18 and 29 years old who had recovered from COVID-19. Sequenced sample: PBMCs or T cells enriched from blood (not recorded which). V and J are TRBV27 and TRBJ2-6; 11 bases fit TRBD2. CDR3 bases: TGTGCCAGCAGTCAACTGCCGGGGACTAGCGGAACTGGGGCCAACGTCCTGACTTTC. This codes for CASSQLPGTSGTGANVLTF.